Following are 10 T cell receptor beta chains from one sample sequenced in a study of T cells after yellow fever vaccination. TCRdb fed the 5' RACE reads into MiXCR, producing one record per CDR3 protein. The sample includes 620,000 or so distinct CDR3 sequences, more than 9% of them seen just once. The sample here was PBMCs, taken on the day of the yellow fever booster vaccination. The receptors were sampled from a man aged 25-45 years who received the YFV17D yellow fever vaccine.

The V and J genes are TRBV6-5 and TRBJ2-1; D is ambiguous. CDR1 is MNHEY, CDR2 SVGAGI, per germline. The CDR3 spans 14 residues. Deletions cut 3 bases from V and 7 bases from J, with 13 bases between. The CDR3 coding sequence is TGTGCCAGCAGTTATCCCGGGCATACAAATGAGCAGTTCTTC. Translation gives CASSYPGHTNEQFF.

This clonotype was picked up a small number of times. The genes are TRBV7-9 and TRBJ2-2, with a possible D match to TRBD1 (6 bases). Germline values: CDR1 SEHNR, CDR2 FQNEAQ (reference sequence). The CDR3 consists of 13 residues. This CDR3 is CTHRASNTGELFF. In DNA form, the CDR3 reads TGTACACACAGGGCTTCGAACACCGGGGAGCTGTTTTTT.

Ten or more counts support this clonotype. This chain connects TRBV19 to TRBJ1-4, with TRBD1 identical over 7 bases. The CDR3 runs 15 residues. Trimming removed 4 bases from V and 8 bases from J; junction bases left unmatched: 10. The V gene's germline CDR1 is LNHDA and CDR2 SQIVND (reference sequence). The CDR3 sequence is CASSTRTGSSEKLFF. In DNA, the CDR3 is TGTGCCAGTAGTACCCGGACAGGATCTTCGGAAAAACTGTTTTTT.

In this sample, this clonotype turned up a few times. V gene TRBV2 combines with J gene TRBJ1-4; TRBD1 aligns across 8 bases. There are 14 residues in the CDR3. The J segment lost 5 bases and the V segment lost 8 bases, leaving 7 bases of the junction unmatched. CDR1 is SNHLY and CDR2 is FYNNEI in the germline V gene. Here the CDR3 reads CASGGQGINEKLFF. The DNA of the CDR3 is TGTGCCAGCGGAGGACAGGGAATAAATGAAAAACTGTTTTTT. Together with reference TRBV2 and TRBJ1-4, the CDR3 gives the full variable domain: EPEVTQTPSHQVTQMGQEVILRCVPISNHLYFYWYRQILGQKVEFLVSFYNNEISEKSEIFDDQFSVERPDGSNFTLKIRSTKLEDSAMYFCASGGQGINEKLFFGSGTQLSVL.

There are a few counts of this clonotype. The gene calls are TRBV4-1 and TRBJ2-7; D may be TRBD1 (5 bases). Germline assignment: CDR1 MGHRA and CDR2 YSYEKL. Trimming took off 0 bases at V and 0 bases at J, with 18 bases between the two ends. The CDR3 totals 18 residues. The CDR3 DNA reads TGCGCCAGCAGCCAAGAACCGCCCCTCGACAGCAGCTCCTACGAGCAGTACTTC. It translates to CASSQEPPLDSSSYEQYF.

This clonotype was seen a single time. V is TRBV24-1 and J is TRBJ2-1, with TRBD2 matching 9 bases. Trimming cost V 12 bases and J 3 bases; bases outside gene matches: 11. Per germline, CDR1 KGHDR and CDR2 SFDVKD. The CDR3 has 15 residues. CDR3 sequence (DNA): TGTGCCGCCGGCGGGAGGGTTCCCTACTACAATGAGCAGTTCTTC. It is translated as CAAGGRVPYYNEQFF.

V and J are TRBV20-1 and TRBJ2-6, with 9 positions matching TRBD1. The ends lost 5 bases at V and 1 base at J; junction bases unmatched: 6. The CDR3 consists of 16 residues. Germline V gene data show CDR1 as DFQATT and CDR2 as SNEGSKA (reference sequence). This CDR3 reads CSARTGEGSGANVLTF. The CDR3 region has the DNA TGCAGTGCTCGGACAGGGGAGGGTTCTGGGGCCAACGTCCTGACTTTC.

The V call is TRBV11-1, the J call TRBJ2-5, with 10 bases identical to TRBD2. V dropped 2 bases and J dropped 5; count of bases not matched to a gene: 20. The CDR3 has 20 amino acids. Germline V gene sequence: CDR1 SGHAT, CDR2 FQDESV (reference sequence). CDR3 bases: TGTGCCAGCAGCTTATGTGGGACTCCTCGAGTAGCGGGGGGTCAGGAGACCCAGTACTTC. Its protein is CASSLCGTPRVAGGQETQYF.

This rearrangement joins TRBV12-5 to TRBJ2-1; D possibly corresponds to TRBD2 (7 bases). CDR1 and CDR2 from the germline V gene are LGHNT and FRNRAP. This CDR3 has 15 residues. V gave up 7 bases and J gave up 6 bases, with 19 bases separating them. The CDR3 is CASATLGGASNEQFF. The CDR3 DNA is TGTGCTAGTGCCACTTTGGGGGGGGCTAGCAATGAGCAGTTCTTC.

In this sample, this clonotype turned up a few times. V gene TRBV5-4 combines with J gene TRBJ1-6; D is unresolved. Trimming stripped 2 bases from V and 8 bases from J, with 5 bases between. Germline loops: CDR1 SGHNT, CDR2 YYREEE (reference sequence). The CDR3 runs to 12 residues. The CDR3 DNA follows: TGTGCCAGCAGCTTAATTGATTCACCCCTCCACTTT. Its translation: CASSLIDSPLHF.